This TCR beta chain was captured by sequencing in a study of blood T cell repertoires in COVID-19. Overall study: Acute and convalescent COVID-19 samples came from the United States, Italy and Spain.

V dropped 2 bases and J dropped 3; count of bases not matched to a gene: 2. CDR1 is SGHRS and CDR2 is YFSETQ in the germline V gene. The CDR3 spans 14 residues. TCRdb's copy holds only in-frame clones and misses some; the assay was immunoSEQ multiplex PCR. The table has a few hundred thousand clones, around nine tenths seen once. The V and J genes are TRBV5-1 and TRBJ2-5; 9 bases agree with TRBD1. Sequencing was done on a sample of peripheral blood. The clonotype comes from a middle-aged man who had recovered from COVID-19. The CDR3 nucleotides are TGCGCCAGCAGCTTACGGACAGGGGAAGAGACCCAGTACTTC. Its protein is CASSLRTGEETQYF.